This TCR beta chain was sequenced during a study of T-cell reconstitution after alpha-beta-depleted transplantation in children. This clonotype was detected a few times. The germline CDR1 and CDR2 sequences are DFQATT and SNEGSKA (reference sequence). Deletions cut 0 bases from V and 0 bases from J, with 8 bases between. The CDR3 spans 15 residues. A library of TCRbeta sequences, prepared with unique molecular identifiers, was generated. TCRdb redid the calling of the PCR reads with MiXCR, one entry per CDR3 protein. The sample records roughly 500,000 distinct CDR3 sequences, around 18% being singletons.

The sequences come from PBMCs from the stem cell graft donor, collected from the stem cell graft. The chain combines TRBV20-1 with TRBJ2-2; D unresolved. This clonotype was obtained from a human donor who donated a stem cell graft to a child with acute lymphoblastic leukemia. The CDR3 is CSARDRLANTGELFF. The DNA of the CDR3 is TGCAGTGCTAGAGATCGGCTGGCGAACACCGGGGAGCTGTTTTTT.